This T cell receptor beta chain stems from a study of T cell repertoires in cytomegalovirus infection. Study-wide points: Predominance within the ex vivo response was attributable to HLA-C-restricted CMV-specific TCR beta clonotypes.

Trimming removed 3 bases at V and 8 bases at J, with 15 bases between. Germline V lookup: CDR1 SGHDT, CDR2 YYEEEE. The CDR3 is 15 residues long. This clonotype was recorded a few times. As yet, its antigen is unknown. Via MiXCR, TCRdb re-called the reads, giving one row per CDR3 protein. The sample has around 740,000 distinct CDR3 sequences; less than 40% are singletons. The specimen was PBMCs. The receptor's source is a human donor in good health (CMV status not recorded). Some clones in this sample may be carry-over from other donors' samples. The chain recombines TRBV5-6 with TRBJ1-6, with D perhaps matching TRBD1 (5 bases). The CDR3 protein is CASSWGTGGHSPLHF. In DNA form, the CDR3 reads TGTGCCAGCAGCTGGGGAACAGGTGGACATTCACCCCTCCACTTT.